Each of the 9 T cell receptor beta chains below was sequenced from the same sample in a study of regulatory and conventional T cells in RAG deficiency (dated by TCRdb to about 2017). The method behind the library was the immunoSEQ multiplex PCR assay. In its TCRdb copy, this immuneACCESS table keeps in-frame sequences only and misses some clones. Where compared with another copy, unresolved V genes explain less than half of these, and the others have no known cause. In this sample the table shows 30,000 to 40,000 clones, about 89% of which occur a single time. Roughly 13% of the sample is in the top ten clones. The same specimen was also included in a second study, on regulatory T cells. The second paper further reports: In the multiplex PCR, 52 forward TRBV primers and 13 reverse TRBJ primers were used, and assay-based and computational corrections were applied for amplification bias.

Input material: CD8+ T cells sorted from blood. These receptors were collected from a human donor in good health.

The J gene is TRBJ2-2, the V gene TRBV7-9; maybe TRBD1 (5 bases). The CDR3 extends over 15 amino acids. V lost 1 base, J lost 6 bases, and 12 bases lay in between. CDR1 and CDR2 from the germline V gene are SEHNR and FQNEAQ (reference sequence). CDR3 bases: TGTGCCAGCAGCTTAGTCCAGGGTTTGCCCGGGGAGCTGTTTTTT. As protein: CASSLVQGLPGELFF.

The J gene is TRBJ1-2, the V gene TRBV11-2, with D tentatively TRBD1 (6 bases). The germline V gene encodes CDR1 SGHAT and CDR2 FQNNGV. This CDR3 has 15 amino acids. Trimming stripped 1 base from V and 2 bases from J, with 11 bases between. The CDR3 spells CASSLVGGWNYGYTF. The CDR3 DNA reads TGTGCCAGCAGCTTAGTGGGGGGCTGGAACTATGGCTACACCTTC.

This chain joins TRBV10-1 and TRBJ2-7; D might be TRBD1 (6 bases). This CDR3 is 17 amino acids long. Trimming removed 3 bases from V and 5 bases from J, with 23 bases in between. CDR1 and CDR2 from the germline V gene are WNHNN and SYGVQD (reference sequence). CDR3 sequence reads: CASSEGALGGAGDEQYF. The CDR3 DNA follows: TGCGCCAGCAGTGAAGGGGCTCTAGGTGGCGCAGGGGACGAGCAGTACTTC.

This chain uses TRBV10-3 with TRBJ2-5; tentative D call: TRBD1 (5 bases). The DNA end is a closer match to TRBJ2-7, so the J assignment may be wrong. Germline-derived CDR1 and CDR2 are ENHRY and SYGVKD. The CDR3 extends over 16 amino acids. CDR3 sequence reads: CAIRENPGQTLSEQYF. CDR3 nucleotides: TGTGCCATCAGAGAAAACCCAGGGCAGACACTATCCGAGCAGTACTTC.

This sequence joins TRBV9 and TRBJ2-3; no firm D call. The CDR3 extends over 11 amino acids. CDR1 is SGDLS and CDR2 is YYNGEE in the germline V gene. V lost 0 bases and J lost 4, with 0 bases in between. CDR3 DNA sequence: TGTGCCAGCAGCGTAGCAGATACGCAGTATTTT. Amino acids: CASSVADTQYF. Supplemented by reference TRBV9 and TRBJ2-3, the full variable domain reads DSGVTQTPKHLITATGQRVTLRCSPRSGDLSVYWYQQSLDQGLQFLIQYYNGEERAKGNILERFSAQQFPDLHSELNLSSLELGDSALYFCASSVADTQYFGPGTRLTVL.

This chain links TRBV28 with TRBJ2-7, with D hard to call. V shed 6 bases and J shed 6 bases, with 12 bases lying between them. In germline, CDR1 is MDHEN, CDR2 SYDVKM. The CDR3 covers 12 residues. CDR3: CASSSSAREQYF. CDR3 nucleotide sequence: TGTGCCAGCAGCTCCTCTGCCCGCGAGCAGTACTTC.

V gene TRBV7-8 combines with J gene TRBJ2-1; D is unresolved. The CDR3 has 13 residues. V lost 7 bases, J lost 0 bases, and 7 bases lay in between. Germline CDR1 is SGHVS and CDR2 is FQNEAQ. This CDR3 reads CASKGNSYNEQFF. The DNA of the CDR3 is TGTGCCAGCAAGGGAAACTCCTACAATGAGCAGTTCTTC.

The chain uses TRBV2 and TRBJ1-4; D remains ambiguous. Germline CDR1 and CDR2: SNHLY and FYNNEI. V was cut by 3 bases and J by 5 bases, with 10 bases left in between. The CDR3 covers 14 residues. In DNA form, the CDR3 reads TGTGCCAGCAGTGAGACGGTTAAGAATGAAAAACTGTTTTTT. Translated: CASSETVKNEKLFF.

The chain recombines TRBV15 with TRBJ2-5, with TRBD1 identical over 7 bases. Losses at the gene ends were 9 bases for V and 3 bases for J; bases not matched to a gene: 10. The CDR3 runs to 14 residues. Germline V gene lookup returns CDR1 LNHNV and CDR2 YYDKDF (reference sequence). The CDR3 DNA reads TGTGCCACTACGACAGGGCTAAGAGAAGAGACCCAGTACTTC. This sequence encodes CATTTGLREETQYF.